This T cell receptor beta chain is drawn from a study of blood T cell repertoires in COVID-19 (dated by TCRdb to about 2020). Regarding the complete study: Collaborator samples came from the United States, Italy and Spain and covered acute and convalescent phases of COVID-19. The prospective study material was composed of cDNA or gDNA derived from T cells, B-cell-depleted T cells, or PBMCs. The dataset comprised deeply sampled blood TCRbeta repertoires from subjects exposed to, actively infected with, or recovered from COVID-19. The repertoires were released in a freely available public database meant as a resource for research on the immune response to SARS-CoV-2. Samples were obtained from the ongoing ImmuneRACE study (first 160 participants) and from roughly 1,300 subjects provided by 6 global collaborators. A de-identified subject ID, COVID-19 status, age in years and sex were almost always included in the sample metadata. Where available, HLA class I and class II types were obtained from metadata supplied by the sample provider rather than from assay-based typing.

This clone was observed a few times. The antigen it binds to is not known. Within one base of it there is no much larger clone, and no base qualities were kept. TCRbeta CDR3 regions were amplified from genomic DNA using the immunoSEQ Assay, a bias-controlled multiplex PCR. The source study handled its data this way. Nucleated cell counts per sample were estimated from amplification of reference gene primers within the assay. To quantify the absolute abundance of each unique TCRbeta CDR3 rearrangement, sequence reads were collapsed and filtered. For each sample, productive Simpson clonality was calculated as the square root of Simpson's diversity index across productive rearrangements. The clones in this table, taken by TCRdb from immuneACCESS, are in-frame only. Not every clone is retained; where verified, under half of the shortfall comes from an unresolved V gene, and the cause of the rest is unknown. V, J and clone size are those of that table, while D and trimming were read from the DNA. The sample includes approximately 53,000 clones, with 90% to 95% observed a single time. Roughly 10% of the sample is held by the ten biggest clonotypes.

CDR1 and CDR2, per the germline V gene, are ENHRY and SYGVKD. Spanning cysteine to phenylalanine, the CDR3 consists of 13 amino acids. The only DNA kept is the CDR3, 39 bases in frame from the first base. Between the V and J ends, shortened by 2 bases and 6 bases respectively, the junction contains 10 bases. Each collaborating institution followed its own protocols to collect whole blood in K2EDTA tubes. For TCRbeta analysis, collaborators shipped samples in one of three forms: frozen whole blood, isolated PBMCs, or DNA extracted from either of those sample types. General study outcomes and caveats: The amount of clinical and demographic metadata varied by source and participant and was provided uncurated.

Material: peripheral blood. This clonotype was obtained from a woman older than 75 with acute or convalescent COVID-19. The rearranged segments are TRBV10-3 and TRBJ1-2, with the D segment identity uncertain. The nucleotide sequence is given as TGTGCCATCAGTGAGGCGACTGTTGATGGCTACACCTTC. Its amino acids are CAISEATVDGYTF.